This TCR beta chain was recovered during a study of CD8 T cells in ankylosing spondylitis. The study's findings and limits: A motif in TCR beta, a set of 8 or 9 highly homologous variants, appeared characteristic of ankylosing spondylitis blood. The study looked at matched synovial fluid samples from ankylosing spondylitis patients. Disease-linked clones were reported to be significantly enriched there.

MiXCR was run by TCRdb on the 5' RACE reads, yielding one entry per CDR3 protein. The sample lists about 150,000 distinct CDR3 sequences, approximately 7.4% seen once, with 9.5% to 15% in the top ten. This clonotype was picked up many times. Its antigen remains unidentified. The CDR3 spans 15 residues. Germline CDR1 and CDR2: SGHRS and YFSETQ. Trimming shortened V by 0 bases and J by 0 bases, and 9 bases separated the two germline ends. This receptor was identified in a female donor with ankylosing spondylitis or in good health (not recorded which). The chain joins TRBV5-1 to TRBJ1-1, with TRBD1 as a possible D gene (5 bases). Sequencing was done on a sample of blood, either unsorted or a sorted T cell fraction (not recorded which). This chain's CDR3 is CASSLVAGMNTEAFF. The CDR3 nucleotides read TGCGCCAGCAGCTTGGTAGCAGGGATGAACACTGAAGCTTTCTTT.